The subject of this entry is one T cell receptor (beta chain). The clone's antigen remains unknown. No much larger clonotype is one base removed from it; base qualities were not supplied. Clipping removes 0 bases from V and 5 bases from J, with 2 as the unmatched junction base count. CDR1 LNHNV and CDR2 YYDKDF are derived from the germline V gene (reference sequence). The CDR3 runs 15 residues from the cysteine to the phenylalanine. The retained sequence is limited to the CDR3, 45 bases, with the frame set at the first base. The library relied on the immunoSEQ multiplex PCR assay. Here the immuneACCESS table is served through TCRdb, limited to in-frame sequences with V and J called. Missing clones are a known gap in these copies; in checked studies unresolved V genes cover under half, and the rest lacks a known reason. The sample table contains approximately 79,000 clones; only one count was recorded for 75% to 95% of them. The top ten hold 0.39% of the sample.

This entry is derived from a study of technical replicates of blood from several donors (dated by TCRdb to the late 2010s). Sequencing used T cells isolated from PBMCs. The receptor was derived from a human donor in good health. The sequence is built from TRBV15 and TRBJ1-4; 8 bases in the middle match TRBD1. The CDR3 region reads CATSRETGANEKLFF. Read as DNA, the sequence is TGTGCCACCAGCAGAGAGACAGGGGCAAATGAAAAACTGTTTTTT.